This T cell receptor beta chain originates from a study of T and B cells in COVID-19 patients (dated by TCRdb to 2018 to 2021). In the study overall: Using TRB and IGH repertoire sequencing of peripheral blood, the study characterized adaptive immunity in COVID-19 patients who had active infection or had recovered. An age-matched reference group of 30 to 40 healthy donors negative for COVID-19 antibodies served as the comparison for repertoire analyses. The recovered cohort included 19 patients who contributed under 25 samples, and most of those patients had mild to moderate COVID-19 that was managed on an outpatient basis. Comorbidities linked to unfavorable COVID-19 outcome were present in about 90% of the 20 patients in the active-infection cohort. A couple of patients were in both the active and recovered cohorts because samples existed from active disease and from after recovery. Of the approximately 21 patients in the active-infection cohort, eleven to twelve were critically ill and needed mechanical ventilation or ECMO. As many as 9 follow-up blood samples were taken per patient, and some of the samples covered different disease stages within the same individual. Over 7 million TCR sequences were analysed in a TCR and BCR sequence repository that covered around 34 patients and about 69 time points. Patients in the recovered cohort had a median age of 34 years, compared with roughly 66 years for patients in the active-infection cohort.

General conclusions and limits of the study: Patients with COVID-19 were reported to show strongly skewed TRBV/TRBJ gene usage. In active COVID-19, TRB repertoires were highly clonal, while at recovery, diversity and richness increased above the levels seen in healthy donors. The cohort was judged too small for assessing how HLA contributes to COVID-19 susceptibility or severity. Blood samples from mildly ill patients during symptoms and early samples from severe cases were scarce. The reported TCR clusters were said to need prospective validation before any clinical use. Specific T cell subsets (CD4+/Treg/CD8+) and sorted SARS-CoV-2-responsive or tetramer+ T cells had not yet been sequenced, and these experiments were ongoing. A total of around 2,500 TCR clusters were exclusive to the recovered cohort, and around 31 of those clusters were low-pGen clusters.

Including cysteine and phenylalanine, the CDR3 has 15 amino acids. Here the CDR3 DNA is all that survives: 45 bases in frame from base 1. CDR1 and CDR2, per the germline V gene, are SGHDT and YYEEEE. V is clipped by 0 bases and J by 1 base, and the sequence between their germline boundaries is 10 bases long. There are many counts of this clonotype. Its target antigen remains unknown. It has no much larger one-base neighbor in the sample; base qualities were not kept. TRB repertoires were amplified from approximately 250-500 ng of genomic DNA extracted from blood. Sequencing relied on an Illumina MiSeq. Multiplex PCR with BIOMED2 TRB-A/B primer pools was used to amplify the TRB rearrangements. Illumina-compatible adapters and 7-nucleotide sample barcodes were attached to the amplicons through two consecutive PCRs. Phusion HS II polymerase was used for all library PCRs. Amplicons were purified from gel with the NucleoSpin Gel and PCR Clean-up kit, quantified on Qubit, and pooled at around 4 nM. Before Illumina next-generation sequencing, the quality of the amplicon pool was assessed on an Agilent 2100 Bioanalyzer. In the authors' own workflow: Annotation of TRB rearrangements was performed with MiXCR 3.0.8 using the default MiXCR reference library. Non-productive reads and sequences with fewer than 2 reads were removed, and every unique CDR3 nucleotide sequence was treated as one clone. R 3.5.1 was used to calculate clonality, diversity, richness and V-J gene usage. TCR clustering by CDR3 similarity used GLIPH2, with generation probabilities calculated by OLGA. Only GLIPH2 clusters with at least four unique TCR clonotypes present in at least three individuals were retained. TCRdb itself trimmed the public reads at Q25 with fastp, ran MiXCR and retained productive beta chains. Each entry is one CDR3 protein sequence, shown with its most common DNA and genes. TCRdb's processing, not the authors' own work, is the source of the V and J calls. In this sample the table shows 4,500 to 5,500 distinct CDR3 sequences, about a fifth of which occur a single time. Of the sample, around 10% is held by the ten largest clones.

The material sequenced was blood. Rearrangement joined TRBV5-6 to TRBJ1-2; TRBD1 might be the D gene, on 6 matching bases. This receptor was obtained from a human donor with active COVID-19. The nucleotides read TGTGCCAGCAGCTTGGAGACAGGATTTAACTATGGCTACACCTTC. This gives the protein CASSLETGFNYGYTF.